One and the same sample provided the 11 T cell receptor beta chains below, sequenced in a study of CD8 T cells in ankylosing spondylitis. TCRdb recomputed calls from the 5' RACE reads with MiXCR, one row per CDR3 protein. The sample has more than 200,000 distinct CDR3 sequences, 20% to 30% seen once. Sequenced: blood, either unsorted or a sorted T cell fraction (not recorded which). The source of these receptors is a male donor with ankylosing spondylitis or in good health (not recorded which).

CDR3 protein: CASSPASGTANYGYTF. The CDR3 nucleotides read TGTGCCAGCAGTCCCGCCTCCGGGACAGCTAACTATGGCTACACCTTC. The rearrangement uses TRBV12-3 or TRBV12-4 and TRBJ1-2; the match to TRBD1 covers 7 bases. The trim removed 5 bases at V and 0 bases at J, leaving 9 bases unmatched. The CDR3 totals 16 residues.

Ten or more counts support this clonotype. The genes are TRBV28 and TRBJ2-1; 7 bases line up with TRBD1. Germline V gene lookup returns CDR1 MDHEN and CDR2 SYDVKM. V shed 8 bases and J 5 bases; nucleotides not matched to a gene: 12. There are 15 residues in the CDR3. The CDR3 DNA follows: TGTGCCAGCGGACCTACGGGACAGATGAACAATGAGCAGTTCTTC. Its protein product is CASGPTGQMNNEQFF.

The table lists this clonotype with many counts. The CDR3 sequence is CAISGTGSGTEAFF. CDR3 nucleotide sequence: TGTGCCATCAGTGGGACAGGGTCGGGCACTGAAGCTTTCTTT. The genes are TRBV10-3 and TRBJ1-1, with 8 positions matching TRBD1. The CDR3 consists of 14 residues. Trimming took 4 bases from V and 4 from J; bases not matched to a gene: 5. CDR1 ENHRY and CDR2 SYGVKD come from the germline V gene.

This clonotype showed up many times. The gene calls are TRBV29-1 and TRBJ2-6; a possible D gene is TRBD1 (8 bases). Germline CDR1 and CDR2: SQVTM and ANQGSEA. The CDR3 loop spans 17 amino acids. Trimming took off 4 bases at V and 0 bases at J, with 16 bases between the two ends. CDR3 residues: CSVGGGQANSGANVLTF. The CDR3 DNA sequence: TGCAGCGTTGGGGGGGGACAGGCGAACTCTGGGGCCAACGTCCTGACTTTC.

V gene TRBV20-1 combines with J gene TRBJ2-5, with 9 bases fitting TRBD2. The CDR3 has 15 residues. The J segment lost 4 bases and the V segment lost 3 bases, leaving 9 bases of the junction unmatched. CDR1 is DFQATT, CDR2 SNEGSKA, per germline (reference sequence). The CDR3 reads CSASIVAGVGETQYF. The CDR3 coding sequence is TGCAGTGCTAGCATCGTAGCGGGAGTGGGAGAGACCCAGTACTTC.

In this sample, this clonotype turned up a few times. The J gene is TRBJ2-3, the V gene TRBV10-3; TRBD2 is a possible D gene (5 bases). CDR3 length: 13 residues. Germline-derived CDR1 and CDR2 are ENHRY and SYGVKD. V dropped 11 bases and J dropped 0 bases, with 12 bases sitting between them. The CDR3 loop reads CAHAGESTDTQYF. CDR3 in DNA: TGTGCCCACGCCGGGGAAAGCACAGATACGCAGTATTTT.

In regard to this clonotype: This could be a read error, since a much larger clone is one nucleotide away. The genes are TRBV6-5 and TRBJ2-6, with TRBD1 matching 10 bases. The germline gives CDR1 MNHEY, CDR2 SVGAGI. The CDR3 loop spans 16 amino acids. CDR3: CASSYSPGTGANALTF. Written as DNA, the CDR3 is TGTGCCAGCAGTTACTCTCCGGGGACAGGGGCCAACGCCCTGACTTTC.

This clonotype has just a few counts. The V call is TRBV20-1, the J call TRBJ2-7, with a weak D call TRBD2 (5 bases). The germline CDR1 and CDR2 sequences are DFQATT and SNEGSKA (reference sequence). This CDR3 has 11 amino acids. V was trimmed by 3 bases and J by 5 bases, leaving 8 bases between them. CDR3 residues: CSASPRDEQYF. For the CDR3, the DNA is TGCAGTGCTAGCCCGAGGGACGAGCAGTACTTC.

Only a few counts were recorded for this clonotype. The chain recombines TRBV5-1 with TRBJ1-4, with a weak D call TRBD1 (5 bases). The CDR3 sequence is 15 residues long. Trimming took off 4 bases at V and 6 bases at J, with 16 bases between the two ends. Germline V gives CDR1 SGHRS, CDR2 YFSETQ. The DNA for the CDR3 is TGCGCCAGCAGCCCGACCGGGACGGCGGATGAAAAACTGTTTTTT. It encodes CASSPTGTADEKLFF. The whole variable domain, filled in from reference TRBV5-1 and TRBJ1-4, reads KAGVTQTPRYLIKTRGQQVTLSCSPISGHRSVSWYQQTPGQGLQFLFEYFSETQRNKGNFPGRFSGRQFSNSRSEMNVSTLELGDSALYLCASSPTGTADEKLFFGSGTQLSVL.

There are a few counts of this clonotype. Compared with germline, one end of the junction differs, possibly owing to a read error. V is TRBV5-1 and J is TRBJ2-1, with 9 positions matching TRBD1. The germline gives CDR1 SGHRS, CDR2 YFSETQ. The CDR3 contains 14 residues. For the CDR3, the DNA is TGTGCCAGCAGCCTCGGGACAGGGAACAATGAGCAGTTCTTC. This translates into CASSLGTGNNEQFF.

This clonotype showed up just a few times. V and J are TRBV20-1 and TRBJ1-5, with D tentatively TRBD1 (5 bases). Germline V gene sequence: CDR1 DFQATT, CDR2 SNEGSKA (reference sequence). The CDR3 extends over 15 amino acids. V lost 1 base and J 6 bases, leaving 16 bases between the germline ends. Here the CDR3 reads CSARVGWGVGQPQHF. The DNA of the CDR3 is TGCAGTGCTAGAGTGGGTTGGGGGGTGGGTCAGCCCCAGCATTTT.